The T cell receptor beta chain under discussion was sequenced for a study of blood T cell repertoires in COVID-19. Study summary: Sources were T cells, B-cell-depleted T cells, or PBMCs; the material itself was cDNA or gDNA.

This CDR3 is 18 amino acids long. Germline values: CDR1 LGHNA, CDR2 YNFKEQ. V was pared by 0 bases and J by 3 bases, with 21 bases between. In its sample, this clone was seen a few times. Data came from immunoSEQ multiplex PCR; TCRdb stores just in-frame clones and leaves some out. The data hold 140,000 or so clones, with 70% to 90% observed a single time. The sample comprised peripheral blood. The chain uses TRBV4-2 and TRBJ2-7; a possible D gene is TRBD2 (7 bases). This sequence originates from a man in his forties or fifties with acute or convalescent COVID-19. In DNA, the CDR3 is TGTGCCAGCAGCCAAGATAATGGGGGGGGTCCCAGGGGCTACGAGCAGTACTTC. Encoded protein: CASSQDNGGGPRGYEQYF.